This T cell receptor beta chain stems from a study of T cell responses to AZD1222 COVID-19 vaccine. Study-wide background: Second-dose intervals of approximately 4 or approximately 12 weeks were pooled.

This CDR3 has 12 amino acids. Libraries were prepared by immunoSEQ multiplex PCR; TCRdb keeps only in-frame clonotypes and omits some of them. In the table there are around 110,000 clones, just under 95% of which are singletons. Turning to this clone: Its target is unknown.

Study-level findings and limits: At study baseline, merely six AZD1222 recipients were seropositive. The peak T cell response came first, and repertoires were sampled only after it. There were vaccine-associated CD4 TCRs across spike, dominant at 160-218 and 743-854.

Sequencing was performed on peripheral blood, taken on day 0 of AZD1222 vaccination. This sequence joins TRBV21-1 and TRBJ1-1. TRBV21-1 is designated a pseudogene. The receptor comes from an adult in good health. For the CDR3, the DNA is TGTGCCAGCAGCAAGGGTTACACTGAAGCTTTCTTT. Amino acid sequence: CASSKGYTEAFF.